This is a list of T cell receptor beta chains from one sample in a study of neurological immune-mediated disorders. TCRdb analysed the 5' RACE reads with MiXCR anew, one entry per CDR3 protein. This sample has tens of thousands of distinct CDR3 sequences, with roughly 9.9% found just once. Sequenced material: PBMCs. The source of these receptors is a man aged 45 to 65 in good health. The CDR3 runs from the conserved cysteine through the conserved F or W. D genes are given only for firm matches. The listing skips clone size in some rows; elsewhere it reads once, few, many or a size class.

j_call | clone_size | v_call | d_call | cdr3_nt | cdr3_aa
TRBJ2-7 | many | TRBV20-1 | TRBD2 | TGCAGTGCTAGAGACCAGGATAGCGGGGCGCAGTACTTC | CSARDQDSGAQYF
TRBJ2-7 | NA | TRBV6-1 | TRBD1 | TGTGCCAGCAGTACACGAGCCGGACAGGGAATTCAATACGAGCAGTACTTC | CASSTRAGQGIQYEQYF
TRBJ2-1 | many | TRBV9 | TRBD2 | TGTGCCAGCAGCGTAGGGCTGGGGGAGGGTGAGCAGTTCTTC | CASSVGLGEGEQFF
TRBJ2-1 | NA | TRBV18 | NA | TGTGCCAGCTCACCTTCCAGGGGGGCTAGCGGATACAATGAGCAGTTCTTC | CASSPSRGASGYNEQFF
TRBJ2-7 | many | TRBV5-6 | TRBD2 | TGTGCCAGCCTGCGGCGGACTAGCGGGAGCAACAGGGAGCAGTACTTC | CASLRRTSGSNREQYF
TRBJ2-5 | many | TRBV5-1 | TRBD2 | TGCGCCAGCAGCTTGGCTAGCGGGGGGACTCAAGAGACCCAGTACTTC | CASSLASGGTQETQYF
TRBJ2-4 | many | TRBV6-2/TRBV6-3 | NA | TGTGCCAGCAGTTCACAGGGAAGGGTGGCCATTCAGTACTTC | CASSSQGRVAIQYF
TRBJ2-1 | NA | TRBV20-1 | TRBD2 | TGCAGTGCTGATAATAGCGGGACTCACAATGAGCAGTTCTTC | CSADNSGTHNEQFF
TRBJ1-6 | many | TRBV6-1 | NA | TGTGCCAGCAGTGAAGCCTCGGGTAATTCACCCCTCCACTTT | CASSEASGNSPLHF
TRBJ2-1 | many | TRBV5-1 | TRBD2 | TGCGCCAGCAGCTTCCTCTCCTCACTAGCGGGAAAGGTAAATGAGCAGTTCTTC | CASSFLSSLAGKVNEQFF
TRBJ1-2 | many | TRBV20-1 | NA | TGCAGTGCTAGTGTTGTTCGAGGCTACACCTTC | CSASVVRGYTF
TRBJ1-2 | many | TRBV12-3/TRBV12-4 | NA | TGTGCCAGCAGGCCCGGCGCGGGTTTACATGGCTACACCTTC | CASRPGAGLHGYTF
TRBJ1-1 | many | TRBV24-1 | NA | TGTGCCACCAGTGACGGGGGAGCAATGGAAGCTTTCTTT | CATSDGGAMEAFF
TRBJ1-5 | NA | TRBV5-1 | NA | TGCGCCAGCAGCTTGGATGGGGCCAATCAGCCCCAGCATTTT | CASSLDGANQPQHF
TRBJ2-3 | many | TRBV7-3 | NA | TGTGCCAGCAGCTTACGGGTTAGCCCAGATACGCAGTATTTT | CASSLRVSPDTQYF
TRBJ1-4 | many | TRBV29-1 | TRBD1 | TGCAGCGTTTCCGACAGGGGAGGTGAAAAACTGTTTTTT | CSVSDRGGEKLFF
TRBJ2-3 | many | TRBV12-3/TRBV12-4 | NA | TGTGCCAGCAGTTCCTACTTGGACAGCCTTATCCCGGATACGCAGTATTTT | CASSSYLDSLIPDTQYF
TRBJ2-3 | many | TRBV6-5 | NA | TGTGCCAGCAACAGGGATTCCCGATCGGGCACAGATACGCAGTATTTT | CASNRDSRSGTDTQYF
TRBJ2-7 | many | TRBV6-5 | TRBD1 | TGTGCCAGCAGCCGAGTGGGACAGGGAACCTACGAGCAGTACTTC | CASSRVGQGTYEQYF
TRBJ2-5 | many | TRBV14 | TRBD1 | TGTGCCAGCAGCCAACCTATTTGGGGACAGAGGCAAGAGACCCAGTACTTC | CASSQPIWGQRQETQYF
TRBJ2-1 | many | TRBV5-1 | TRBD2 | TGCGCCAGCAGCTTGTGGGGGGAGGGCCCGCGCGAGCAGTTCTTC | CASSLWGEGPREQFF
TRBJ2-5 | many | TRBV6-6 | TRBD1 | TGTGCCAGCAGTTCCCCCGACAGGGGGCAAGGAGAGACCCAGTACTTC | CASSSPDRGQGETQYF
TRBJ2-6 | many | TRBV3-1 | TRBD2 | TGTGCCAGCAGCCCCCCAGGACTAGCGGGAGTTCTTGGGGCCAACGTCCTGACTTTC | CASSPPGLAGVLGANVLTF
TRBJ2-1 | many | TRBV20-1 | NA | TGCAGTGGCTCGGGACGGCGGCACAATGAGCAGTTCTTC | CSGSGRRHNEQFF
TRBJ2-3 | many | TRBV18 | TRBD1 | TGTGCCAGCTCACCTTCGCACCTAAGACAGGGCCACACAGATACGCAGTATTTT | CASSPSHLRQGHTDTQYF
TRBJ2-7 | NA | TRBV10-3 | NA | TGTGCCATCTCAGGCAATGACGAGATCTACGAGCAGTACTTC | CAISGNDEIYEQYF
TRBJ2-1 | few | TRBV20-1 | TRBD1 | TGCAGTGAAAAGGGGACAGGGATCAATGAGCAGTTCTTC | CSEKGTGINEQFF
TRBJ2-7 | NA | TRBV20-1 | NA | TGCCGTGCCCCCAGGCGTGCTAGAGCCTACGAGCAGTACTTC | CRAPRRARAYEQYF
TRBJ2-3 | many | TRBV5-5 | NA | TGTGCCAGCAGCTTGGATCAGGGACTGGATACGCAGTATTTT | CASSLDQGLDTQYF
TRBJ1-1 | many | TRBV24-1 | NA | TGTGCCACCAGGGACAGTGTGAACACTGAAGCTTTCTTT | CATRDSVNTEAFF
TRBJ2-2 | many | TRBV5-1 | TRBD1 | TGCGCCAGCAGGACAGGGGATTACACCGGGGAGCTGTTTTTT | CASRTGDYTGELFF
TRBJ2-5 | once | TRBV28 | NA | TGTGCCAGCTCAGGGGGAGGGGGGACCCAGTACTTC | CASSGGGGTQYF
TRBJ1-2 | many | TRBV5-1 | NA | TGCGCCAGCAGCTTCCAGACATCTTATGGCTACACCTTC | CASSFQTSYGYTF
TRBJ2-3 | many | TRBV7-3 | NA | TGTGCCAGCAGTCCCCGCGGGGTTACAGATACGCAGTATTTT | CASSPRGVTDTQYF
TRBJ1-6 | many | TRBV5-1 | TRBD1 | TGCGCCAGCAGCTTACAGGGGAATTCACCCCTCCACTTT | CASSLQGNSPLHF
TRBJ2-1 | many | TRBV20-1 | TRBD2 | TGCAGTGCTAGGACTAGCGGGAGGGCCAATGAGCAGTTCTTC | CSARTSGRANEQFF
TRBJ2-3 | many | TRBV20-1 | TRBD2 | TGCAGTGCTATGGCTAGCGGGAGGGAAAATACGCAGTATTTT | CSAMASGRENTQYF
TRBJ1-1 | NA | TRBV7-6 | NA | TGTGCCAGCAGCTCCTCTCGGGGGGTAACTGAAGCTTTCTTT | CASSSSRGVTEAFF
TRBJ2-2 | many | TRBV11-1 | NA | TGTGCCAGCAGCTTTGCAGGGACCACCGGGGAGCTGTTTTTT | CASSFAGTTGELFF
TRBJ2-3 | many | TRBV2 | TRBD2 | TGTGCCAGCAGTAGACTAGCGGACACAGATACGCAGTATTTT | CASSRLADTDTQYF
TRBJ2-1 | many | TRBV7-6 | TRBD2 | TGTGCCAGCAGCCTCCCCGGACTAGCGGGGGCCCGTAGCGATGAGCAGTTCTTC | CASSLPGLAGARSDEQFF